This TCR beta chain stems from a study of early T cells in non-severe SARS-CoV-2 infection (dated by TCRdb to 2020 to 2022). With respect to the entire study: Bulk RNA from unsorted whole blood was used for TCR sequencing, so alpha and beta chains could not be paired. Overall results and qualifications from the work: VDJdb matching was skewed toward anti-spike CD8 responses, so virus-specific expansions were likely underestimated and private and CD4 specificities were missed.

This clonotype was seen at least ten times. Its antigen has not been determined. No much larger clonotype is one base removed from it; base qualities were not supplied. Library preparation was by 5' RACE. The sample was run on a NextSeq 500. Unique molecular identifiers were attached to individual cDNA molecules in the TCR library protocol so that sequencing error and PCR bias could be corrected. Both TCR alpha and beta chains were sequenced, and tight co-correlation was observed between alpha and beta sequence abundances in each sample. The paper's data handling went like this. Decombinator V4 was used to annotate the V gene, J gene and CDR3 of the TCR sequences. TCRs were defined as expanded if a significant change between any two time points was detected under a Poisson model with p below 0.0001. TCR abundances were normalised to the total number of TCRs sequenced per sample and expressed as counts per million. A search of VDJdb, accessed on 1 November 2021, was run for TCRs annotated to CMV, EBV and SARS-CoV-2, with TCRs annotated for multiple antigens excluded. TCRdb redid the processing of the public reads, applying fastp at Q25 and MiXCR, and retained in-frame beta chains. Identical CDR3 protein sequences are pooled into one entry, listed with their most common genes and DNA. The V and J calls follow TCRdb's processing rather than the paper's. The sample table shows 68,000 or so distinct CDR3 sequences, and roughly 11% are seen once. About 6.4% of the sample is in the top ten clones.

The study was a case-control design nested within a healthcare worker cohort in London, UK, with weekly nasopharyngeal swab PCR tests and blood sampling. Healthcare workers were recruited during the week of the UK lockdown, between 23 and 31 March 2020, and followed weekly for up to about 15 weeks. The receptor comes from an adult who was a healthcare worker with PCR-confirmed SARS-CoV-2 infection or an uninfected control (not recorded which). The material sequenced was whole blood.

The sequenced DNA: TGTGCCAGCTCACCGGGACTAGCGGGAAAAGAGAACTACAATGAGCAGTTCTTC. It is translated as CASSPGLAGKENYNEQFF. The sequence links TRBV18 to TRBJ2-1, with 13 bases matching TRBD2. The germline V and J ends show losses of 3 bases and 3 bases respectively, and no gene match explains 8 bases of the junction. From a lookup of the germline V gene, CDR1 and CDR2 are KGHSH and LQKENI. From cysteine to phenylalanine, the CDR3 is 18 amino acids long. Left in the record is the CDR3 DNA by itself, 54 bases read in frame from the first base.